These 2 T cell receptor beta chains were sequenced from one sample in a study of blood T cell repertoires in COVID-19. The protocol was immunoSEQ multiplex PCR, while the TCRdb copy is restricted to in-frame clones and leaves out a portion. The sample lists about 120,000 clones, more than 80% occurring once. Sequenced: peripheral blood. The receptor source for this set is a middle-aged man with acute or convalescent COVID-19.

In its sample, this clone was seen once. The CDR3 bases are TGTGCCAGCAGTTTACGGGATACCGGGGAGCTGTTTTTT. It encodes CASSLRDTGELFF. V is TRBV12-3 or TRBV12-4 and J is TRBJ2-2, with D tentatively TRBD2 (5 bases). V dropped 2 bases and J dropped 5 bases, with 6 bases sitting between them. This CDR3 has 13 residues.

The chain employs TRBV9 and TRBJ1-1; D not resolved. V was clipped by 0 bases and J by 2 bases, with 8 bases between them. Per germline, CDR1 SGDLS and CDR2 YYNGEE. The CDR3 is 14 amino acids. CDR3 nucleotide sequence: TGTGCCAGCAGCGTAGGAGGGTCTAACACTGAAGCTTTCTTT. Its protein product is CASSVGGSNTEAFF.